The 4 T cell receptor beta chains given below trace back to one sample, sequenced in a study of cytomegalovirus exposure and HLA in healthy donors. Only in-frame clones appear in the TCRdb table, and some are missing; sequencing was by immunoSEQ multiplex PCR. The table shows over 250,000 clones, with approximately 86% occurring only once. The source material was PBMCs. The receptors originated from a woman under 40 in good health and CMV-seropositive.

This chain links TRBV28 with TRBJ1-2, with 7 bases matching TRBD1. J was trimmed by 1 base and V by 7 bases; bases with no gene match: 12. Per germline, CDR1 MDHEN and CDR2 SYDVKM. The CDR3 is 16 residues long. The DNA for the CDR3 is TGTGCCAGCACCCATTCCGGGACAGTTCTTAACTATGGCTACACCTTC. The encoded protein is CASTHSGTVLNYGYTF.

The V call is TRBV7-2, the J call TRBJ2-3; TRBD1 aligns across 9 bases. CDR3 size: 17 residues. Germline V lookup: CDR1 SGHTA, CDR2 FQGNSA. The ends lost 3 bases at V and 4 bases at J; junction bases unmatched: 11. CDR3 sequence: CASSLGVYRGLSDTQYF. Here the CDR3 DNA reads TGTGCCAGCAGCTTGGGGGTCTACAGGGGGCTATCAGATACGCAGTATTTT.

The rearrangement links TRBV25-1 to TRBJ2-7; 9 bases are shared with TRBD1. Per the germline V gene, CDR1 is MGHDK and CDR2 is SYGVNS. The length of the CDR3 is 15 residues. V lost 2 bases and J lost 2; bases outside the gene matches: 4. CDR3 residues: CASSEHRTGAYEQYF. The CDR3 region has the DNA TGTGCCAGCAGTGAACACCGGACAGGGGCCTACGAGCAGTACTTC.

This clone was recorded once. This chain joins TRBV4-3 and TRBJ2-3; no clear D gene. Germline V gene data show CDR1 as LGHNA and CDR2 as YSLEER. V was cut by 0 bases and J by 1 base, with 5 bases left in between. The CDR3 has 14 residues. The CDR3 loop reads CASSQESGTDTQYF. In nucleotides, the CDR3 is TGCGCCAGCAGCCAAGAGTCGGGCACAGATACGCAGTATTTT.